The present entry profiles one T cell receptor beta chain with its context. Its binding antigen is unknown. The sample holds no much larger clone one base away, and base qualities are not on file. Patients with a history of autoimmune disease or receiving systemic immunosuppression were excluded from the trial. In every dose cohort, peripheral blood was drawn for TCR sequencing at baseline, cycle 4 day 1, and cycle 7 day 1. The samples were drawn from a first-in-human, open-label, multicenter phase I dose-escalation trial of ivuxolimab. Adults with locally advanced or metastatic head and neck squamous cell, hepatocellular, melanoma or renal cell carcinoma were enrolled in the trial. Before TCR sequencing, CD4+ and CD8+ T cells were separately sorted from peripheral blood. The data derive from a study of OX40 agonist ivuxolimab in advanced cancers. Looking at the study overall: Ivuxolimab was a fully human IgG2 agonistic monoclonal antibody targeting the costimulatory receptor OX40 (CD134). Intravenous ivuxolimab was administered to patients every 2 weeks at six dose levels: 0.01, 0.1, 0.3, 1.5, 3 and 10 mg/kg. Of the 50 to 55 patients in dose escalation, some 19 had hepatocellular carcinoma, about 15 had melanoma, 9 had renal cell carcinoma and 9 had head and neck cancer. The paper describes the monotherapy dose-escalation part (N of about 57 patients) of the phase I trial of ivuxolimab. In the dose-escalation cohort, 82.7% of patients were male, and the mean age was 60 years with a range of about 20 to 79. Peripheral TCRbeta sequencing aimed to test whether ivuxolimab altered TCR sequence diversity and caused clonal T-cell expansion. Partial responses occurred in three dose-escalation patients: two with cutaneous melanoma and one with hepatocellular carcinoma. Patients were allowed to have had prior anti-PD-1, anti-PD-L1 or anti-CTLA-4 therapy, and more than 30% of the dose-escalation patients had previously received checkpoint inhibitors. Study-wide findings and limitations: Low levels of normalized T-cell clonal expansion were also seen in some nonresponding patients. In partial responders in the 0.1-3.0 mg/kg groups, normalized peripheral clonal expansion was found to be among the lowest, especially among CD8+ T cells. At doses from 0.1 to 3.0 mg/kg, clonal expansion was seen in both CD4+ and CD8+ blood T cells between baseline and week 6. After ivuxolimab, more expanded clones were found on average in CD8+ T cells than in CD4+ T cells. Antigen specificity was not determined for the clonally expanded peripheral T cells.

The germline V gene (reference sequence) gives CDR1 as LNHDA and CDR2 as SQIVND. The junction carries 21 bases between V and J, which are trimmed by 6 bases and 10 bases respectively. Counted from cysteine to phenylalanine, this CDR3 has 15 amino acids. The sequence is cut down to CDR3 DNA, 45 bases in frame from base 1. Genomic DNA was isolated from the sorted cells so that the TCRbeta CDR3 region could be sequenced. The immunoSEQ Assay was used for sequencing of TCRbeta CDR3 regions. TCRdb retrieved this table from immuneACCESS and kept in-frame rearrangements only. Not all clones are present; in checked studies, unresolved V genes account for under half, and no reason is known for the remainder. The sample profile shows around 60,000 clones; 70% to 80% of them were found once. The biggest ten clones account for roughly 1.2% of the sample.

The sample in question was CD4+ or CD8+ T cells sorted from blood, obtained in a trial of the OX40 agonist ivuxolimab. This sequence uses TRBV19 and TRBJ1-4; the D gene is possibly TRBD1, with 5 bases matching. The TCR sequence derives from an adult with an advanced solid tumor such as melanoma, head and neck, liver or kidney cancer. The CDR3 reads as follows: CASRIGTEVPGKLFF. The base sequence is TGTGCCAGTAGGATCGGGACGGAGGTGCCTGGAAAACTGTTTTTT. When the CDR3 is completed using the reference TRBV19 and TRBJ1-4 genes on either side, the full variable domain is DGGITQSPKYLFRKEGQNVTLSCEQNLNHDAMYWYRQDPGQGLRLIYYSQIVNDFQKGDIAEGYSVSREKKESFPLTVTSAQKNPTAFYLCASRIGTEVPGKLFFGSGTQLSVL.